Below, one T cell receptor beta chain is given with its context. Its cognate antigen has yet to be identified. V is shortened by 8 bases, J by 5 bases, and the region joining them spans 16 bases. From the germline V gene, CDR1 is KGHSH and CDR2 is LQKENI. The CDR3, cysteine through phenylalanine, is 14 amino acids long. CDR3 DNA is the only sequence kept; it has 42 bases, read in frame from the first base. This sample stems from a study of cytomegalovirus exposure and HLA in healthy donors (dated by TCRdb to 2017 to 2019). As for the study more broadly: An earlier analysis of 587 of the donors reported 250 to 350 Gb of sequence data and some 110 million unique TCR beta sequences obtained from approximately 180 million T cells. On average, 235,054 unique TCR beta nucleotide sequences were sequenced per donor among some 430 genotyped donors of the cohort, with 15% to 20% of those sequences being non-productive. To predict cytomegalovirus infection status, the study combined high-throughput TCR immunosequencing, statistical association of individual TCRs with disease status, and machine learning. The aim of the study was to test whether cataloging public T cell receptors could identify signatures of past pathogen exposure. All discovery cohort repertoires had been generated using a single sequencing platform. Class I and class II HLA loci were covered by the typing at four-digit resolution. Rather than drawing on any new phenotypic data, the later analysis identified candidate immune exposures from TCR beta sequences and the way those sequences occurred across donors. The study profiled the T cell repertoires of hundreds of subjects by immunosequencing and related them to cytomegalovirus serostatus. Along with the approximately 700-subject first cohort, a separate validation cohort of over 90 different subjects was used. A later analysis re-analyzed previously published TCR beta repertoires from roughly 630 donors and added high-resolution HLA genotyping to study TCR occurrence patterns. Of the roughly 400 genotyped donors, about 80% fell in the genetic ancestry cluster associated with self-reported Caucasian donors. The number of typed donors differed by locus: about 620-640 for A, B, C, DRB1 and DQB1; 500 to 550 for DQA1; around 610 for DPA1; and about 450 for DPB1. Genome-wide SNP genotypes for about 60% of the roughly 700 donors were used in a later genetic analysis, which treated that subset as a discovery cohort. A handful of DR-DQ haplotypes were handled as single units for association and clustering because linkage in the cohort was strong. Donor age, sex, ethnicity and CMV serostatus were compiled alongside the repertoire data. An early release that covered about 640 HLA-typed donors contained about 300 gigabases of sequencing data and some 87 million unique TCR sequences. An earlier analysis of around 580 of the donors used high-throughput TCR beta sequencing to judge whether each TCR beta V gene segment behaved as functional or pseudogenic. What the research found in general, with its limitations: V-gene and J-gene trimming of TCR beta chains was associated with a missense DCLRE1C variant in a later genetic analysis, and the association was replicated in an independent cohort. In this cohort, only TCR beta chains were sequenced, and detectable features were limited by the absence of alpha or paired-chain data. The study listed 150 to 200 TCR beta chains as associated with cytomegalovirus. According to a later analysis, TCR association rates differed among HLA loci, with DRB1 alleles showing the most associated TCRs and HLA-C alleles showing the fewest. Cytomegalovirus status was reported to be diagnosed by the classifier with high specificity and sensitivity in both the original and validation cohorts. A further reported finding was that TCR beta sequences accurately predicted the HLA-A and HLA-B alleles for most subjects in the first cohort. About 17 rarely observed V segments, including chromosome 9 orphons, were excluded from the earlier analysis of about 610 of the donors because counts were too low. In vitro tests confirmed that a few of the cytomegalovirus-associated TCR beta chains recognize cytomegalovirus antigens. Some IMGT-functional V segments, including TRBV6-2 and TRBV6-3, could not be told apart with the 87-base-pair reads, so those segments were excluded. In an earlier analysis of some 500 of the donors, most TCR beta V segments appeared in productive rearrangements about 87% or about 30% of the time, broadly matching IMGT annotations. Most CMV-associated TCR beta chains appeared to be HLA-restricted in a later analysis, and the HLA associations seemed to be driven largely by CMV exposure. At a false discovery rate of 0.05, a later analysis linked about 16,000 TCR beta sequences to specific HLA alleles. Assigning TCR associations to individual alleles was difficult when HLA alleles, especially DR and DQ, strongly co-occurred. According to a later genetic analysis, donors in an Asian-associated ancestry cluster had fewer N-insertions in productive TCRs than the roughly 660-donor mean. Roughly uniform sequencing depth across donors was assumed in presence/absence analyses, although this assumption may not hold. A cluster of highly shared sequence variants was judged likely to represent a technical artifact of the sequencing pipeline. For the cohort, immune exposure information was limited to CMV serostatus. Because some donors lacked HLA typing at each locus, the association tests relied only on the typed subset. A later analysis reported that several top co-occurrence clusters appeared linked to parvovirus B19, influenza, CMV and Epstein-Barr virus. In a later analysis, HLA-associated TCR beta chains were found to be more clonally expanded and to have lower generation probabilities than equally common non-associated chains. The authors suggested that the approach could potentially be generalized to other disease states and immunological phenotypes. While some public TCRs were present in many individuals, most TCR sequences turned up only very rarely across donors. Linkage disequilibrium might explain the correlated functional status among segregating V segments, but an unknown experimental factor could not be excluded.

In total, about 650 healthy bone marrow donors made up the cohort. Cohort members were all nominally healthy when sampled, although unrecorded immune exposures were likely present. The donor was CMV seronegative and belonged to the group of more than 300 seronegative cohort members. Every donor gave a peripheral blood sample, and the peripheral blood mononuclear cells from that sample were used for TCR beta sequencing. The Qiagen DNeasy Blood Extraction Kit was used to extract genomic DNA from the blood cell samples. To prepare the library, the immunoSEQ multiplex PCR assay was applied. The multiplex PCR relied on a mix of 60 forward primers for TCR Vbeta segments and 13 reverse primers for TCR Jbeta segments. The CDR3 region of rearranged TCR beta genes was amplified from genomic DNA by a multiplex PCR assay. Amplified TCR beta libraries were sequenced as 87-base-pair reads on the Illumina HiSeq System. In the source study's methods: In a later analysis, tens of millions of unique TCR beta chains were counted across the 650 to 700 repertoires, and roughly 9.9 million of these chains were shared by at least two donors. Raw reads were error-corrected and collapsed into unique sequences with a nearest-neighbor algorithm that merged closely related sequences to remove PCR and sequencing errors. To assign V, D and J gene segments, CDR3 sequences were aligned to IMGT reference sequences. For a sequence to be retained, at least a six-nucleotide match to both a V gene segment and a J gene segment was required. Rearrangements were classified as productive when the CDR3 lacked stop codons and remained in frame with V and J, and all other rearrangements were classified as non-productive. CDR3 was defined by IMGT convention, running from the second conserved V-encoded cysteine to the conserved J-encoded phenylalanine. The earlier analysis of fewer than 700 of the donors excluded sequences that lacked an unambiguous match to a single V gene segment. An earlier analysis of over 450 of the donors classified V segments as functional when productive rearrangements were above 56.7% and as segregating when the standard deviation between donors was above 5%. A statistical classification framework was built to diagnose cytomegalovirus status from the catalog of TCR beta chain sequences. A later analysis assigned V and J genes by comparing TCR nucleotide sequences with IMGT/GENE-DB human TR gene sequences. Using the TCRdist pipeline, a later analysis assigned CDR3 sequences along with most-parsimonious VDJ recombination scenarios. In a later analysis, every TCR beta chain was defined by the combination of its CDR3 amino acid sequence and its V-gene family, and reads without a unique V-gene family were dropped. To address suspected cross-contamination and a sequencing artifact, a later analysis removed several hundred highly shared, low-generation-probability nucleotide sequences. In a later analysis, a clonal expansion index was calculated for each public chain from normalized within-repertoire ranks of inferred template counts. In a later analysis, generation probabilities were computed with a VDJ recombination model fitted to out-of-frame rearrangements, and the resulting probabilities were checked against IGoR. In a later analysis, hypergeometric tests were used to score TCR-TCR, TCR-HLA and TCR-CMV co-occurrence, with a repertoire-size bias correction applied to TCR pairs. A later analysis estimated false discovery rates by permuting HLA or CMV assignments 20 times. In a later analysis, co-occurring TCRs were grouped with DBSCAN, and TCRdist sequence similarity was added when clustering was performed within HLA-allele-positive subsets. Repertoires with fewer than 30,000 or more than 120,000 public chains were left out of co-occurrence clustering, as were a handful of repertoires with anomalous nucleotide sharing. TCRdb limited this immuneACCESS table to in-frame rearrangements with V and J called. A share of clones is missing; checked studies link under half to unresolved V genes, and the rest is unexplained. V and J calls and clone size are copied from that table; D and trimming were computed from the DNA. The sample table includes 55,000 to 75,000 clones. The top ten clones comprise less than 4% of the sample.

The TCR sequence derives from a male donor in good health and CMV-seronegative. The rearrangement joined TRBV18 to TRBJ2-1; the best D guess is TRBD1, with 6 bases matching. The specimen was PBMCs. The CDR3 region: CASRPGVDDNEQFF. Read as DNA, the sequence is TGTGCCAGCAGACCAGGGGTAGACGACAATGAGCAGTTCTTC.